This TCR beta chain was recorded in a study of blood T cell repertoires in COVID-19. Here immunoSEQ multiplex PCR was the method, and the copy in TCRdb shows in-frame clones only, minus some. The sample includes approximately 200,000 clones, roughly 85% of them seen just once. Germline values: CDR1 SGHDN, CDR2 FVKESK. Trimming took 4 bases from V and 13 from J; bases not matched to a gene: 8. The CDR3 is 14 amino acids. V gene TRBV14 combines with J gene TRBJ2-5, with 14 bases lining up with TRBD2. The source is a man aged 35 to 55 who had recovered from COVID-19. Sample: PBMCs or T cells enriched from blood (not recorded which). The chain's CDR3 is CASSPGTSGSIRYF. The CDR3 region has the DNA TGTGCCAGCAGCCCGGGGACTAGCGGGAGTATCCGGTACTTC. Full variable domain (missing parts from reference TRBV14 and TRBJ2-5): EAGVTQFPSHSVIEKGQTVTLRCDPISGHDNLYWYRRVMGKEIKFLLHFVKESKQDESGMPNNRFLAERTGGTYSTLKVQPAELEDSGVYFCASSPGTSGSIRYFGPGTRLLVL.